This entry concerns a single TCR beta chain. Its specificity is unknown. CDR3 length: 15 amino acids. CDR1 is MNHNY, CDR2 SVGAGI, per germline (reference sequence). V lost 5 bases to trimming and J lost 6 bases; unmatched junction nucleotides: 8. The sample belongs to a study of beta chain features in type 1 diabetes. The study's findings and limits: Shortening of TCRB CDR3s, moderate but significant, appeared in all four CD4+ subsets of Type 1 diabetes patients. Type 1 diabetes patients showed fewer insertions and more deletions at VDJ junctions.

Expressed TCRB transcripts were sequenced, since all the RNA that had been isolated was reverse transcribed. Generated by immunoSEQ multiplex PCR, the TCRdb table keeps only in-frame clones and is missing some. Found here are a few hundred thousand clones, roughly 15% of them singletons; the top ten hold less than 0.02%. The chain carries TRBV6-6 and TRBJ1-5, with 9 nucleotides matching TRBD1. What was sequenced was naive CD4+ T cells from blood. The source of this sequence is a man between 18 and 29 years old with type 1 diabetes. CDR3 DNA: TGTGCCAGCAGTGGGGACAGGGAATCCAGTCAGCCCCAGCATTTT. Protein: CASSGDRESSQPQHF.